This passage covers 10 T cell receptor beta chains from one sample sequenced in a study of cytomegalovirus exposure and HLA in healthy donors (dated by TCRdb to about 2017). Receptor libraries were prepared by the immunoSEQ multiplex PCR assay. The multiplex PCR relied on a mix of 60 forward primers for TCR Vbeta segments and 13 reverse primers for TCR Jbeta segments. The immuneACCESS repertoire file appears here via TCRdb, limited to in-frame rearrangements. These files lack a portion of the clones; in checked studies, under half of the deficit traces to unresolved V genes, and the cause of the others is not known. Per the sample table, the count is about 87,000 clones. Approximately 15% of the sample lies in the top ten. The sample consisted of PBMCs. These receptors were taken from a man aged 50 to 59 in good health and CMV-seropositive.

This chain joins TRBV19 and TRBJ1-2; 9 nucleotides match TRBD1. Germline V gives CDR1 LNHDA, CDR2 SQIVND (reference sequence). The V and J ends lost 2 bases and 8 bases, in that order; junction bases with no gene match: 21. The CDR3 consists of 19 residues. The CDR3 coding sequence is TGTGCCAGTAGTATAATAATGTCGCGGGACAGGGACGGACGCTTGGGCTACACCTTC. Encoded protein: CASSIIMSRDRDGRLGYTF.

This sequence joins TRBV18 and TRBJ1-2; unclear D gene. The CDR3 has 14 residues. Trimming shortened V by 0 bases and J by 7 bases, and 12 bases separated the two germline ends. Germline CDR1 KGHSH, CDR2 LQKENI. CDR3 nucleotide sequence: TGTGCCAGCTCACCACCGTCGACCGCTAGTGGCTACACCTTC. Protein: CASSPPSTASGYTF. Supplemented by reference TRBV18 and TRBJ1-2, the full variable domain reads NAGVMQNPRHLVRRRGQEARLRCSPMKGHSHVYWYRQLPEEGLKFMVYLQKENIIDESGMPKERFSAEFPKEGPSILRIQQVVRGDSAAYFCASSPPSTASGYTFGSGTRLTVV.

This chain links TRBV15 with TRBJ1-1, with TRBD1 matching 9 bases. This CDR3 has 16 amino acids. The germline V gene encodes CDR1 LNHNV and CDR2 YYDKDF (reference sequence). V dropped 5 bases and J dropped 6; count of bases not matched to a gene: 13. The CDR3 protein is CATSLPLQGAYSEAFF. In nucleotides, the CDR3 is TGTGCCACCAGCTTACCTTTACAGGGGGCGTATTCTGAAGCTTTCTTT.

J is TRBJ1-4 and V is TRBV7-2; D gene unclear. CDR1 is SGHTA, CDR2 FQGNSA, per germline. The CDR3 loop spans 14 amino acids. V was clipped by 5 bases and J by 0 bases, with 7 bases between them. The CDR3 DNA sequence: TGTGCCAGCAGCCTCAGCGCAACTAATGAAAAACTGTTTTTT. Protein: CASSLSATNEKLFF. Looking up the rest from reference TRBV7-2 and TRBJ1-4 gives the full variable domain: GAGVSQSPSNKVTEKGKDVELRCDPISGHTALYWYRQSLGQGLEFLIYFQGNSAPDKSGLPSDRFSAERTGGSVSTLTIQRTQQEDSAVYLCASSLSATNEKLFFGSGTQLSVL.

CDR3 DNA: TGTGCCAGCAGCCTGGGGACAGCGAACACTGAAGCTTTCTTT. This codes for CASSLGTANTEAFF. The chain joins TRBV13 to TRBJ1-1; 7 nucleotides match TRBD1. Germline V gene sequence: CDR1 PRHDT, CDR2 FYEKMQ (reference sequence). CDR3 length: 14 residues. The junction had 4 bases not matched to a gene; V was cut back by 5 bases and J by 1 base.

The rearrangement joins TRBV27 to TRBJ2-7, with TRBD1 identical over 7 bases. This CDR3 is built from 14 residues. Per germline, CDR1 MNHEY and CDR2 SMNVEV (reference sequence). V was clipped by 6 bases and J by 3 bases; unmatched bases: 8. CDR3 DNA sequence: TGTGCCAGCAGCGAGGGACAGAACAACTACGAGCAGTACTTC. This translates into CASSEGQNNYEQYF.

The chain couples TRBV9 to TRBJ2-1; 8 positions agree with TRBD2. Germline CDR1 reads SGDLS; CDR2 reads YYNGEE. The CDR3 is made up of 13 amino acids. The V gene end was trimmed by 4 bases and the J gene end by 15 bases; junction bases not matched to a gene: 12. CDR3 protein: CASSSLLTSEWFF. In DNA, the CDR3 is TGTGCCAGCAGCTCACTTTTGACTAGCGAGTGGTTCTTC. Complete variable domain (other parts from reference TRBV9 and TRBJ2-1): DSGVTQTPKHLITATGQRVTLRCSPRSGDLSVYWYQQSLDQGLQFLIQYYNGEERAKGNILERFSAQQFPDLHSELNLSSLELGDSALYFCASSSLLTSEWFFGPGTRLTVL.

The chain is built from TRBV5-5 and TRBJ1-1; 7 nucleotides match TRBD1. The V gene's germline CDR1 is SGHKS and CDR2 YYEKEE (reference sequence). V lost 3 bases, J lost 4 bases, and 6 bases stayed unmatched. CDR3 length: 14 residues. CDR3 region: CASSWATGSTEAFF. The DNA for the CDR3 is TGTGCCAGCAGCTGGGCGACAGGGAGCACTGAAGCTTTCTTT.

The J gene is TRBJ1-5, the V gene TRBV30, with 7 bases that match TRBD1. Losses at the gene ends were 2 bases for V and 0 bases for J; bases not matched to a gene: 4. The germline gives CDR1 GTSNPN, CDR2 SVGIG (reference sequence). The CDR3 extends over 15 amino acids. This CDR3 reads CAWSKGTDSNQPQHF. The CDR3 nucleotides read TGTGCCTGGAGTAAGGGGACAGATAGCAATCAGCCCCAGCATTTT.

The chain uses TRBV27 and TRBJ2-7; D remains ambiguous. CDR1 is MNHEY, CDR2 SMNVEV, per germline (reference sequence). The CDR3 covers 15 residues. Trimming shortened V by 2 bases and J by 6 bases, and 17 bases separated the two germline ends. In DNA, the CDR3 is TGTGCCAGCAGTTTACGGCGGTCAGATCTTGGCGAGCAGTACTTC. Protein: CASSLRRSDLGEQYF.